This entry describes one T cell receptor beta chain. Its target is not known. The data belong to a study of T cell responses to AZD1222 COVID-19 vaccine. Measured with immunoSEQ multiplex PCR; TCRdb has only the in-frame clones, and not every one. Seen here are roughly 140,000 clones, under 95% observed once, and the top ten hold around 1.8%. With V trimmed by 5 bases and J by 5 bases, 19 bases remained unmatched. CDR1 and CDR2 (germline): SGHAT, FQNNGV. The CDR3 runs 19 residues. Study-wide points: Clonal diversity was possibly underestimated; the donors were predominantly white British and more often female. Baseline serology detected seropositivity in only six AZD1222 recipients. The CD4 TCRs associated with vaccination extended across spike and predominated at 160-218 and 743-854.

The chain combines TRBV11-2 with TRBJ2-5; 11 bases align to TRBD2. This sample comprised peripheral blood, obtained 28 days after the second AZD1222 dose. The origin of this receptor is an adult who received the AZD1222 COVID-19 vaccine. The CDR3 reads CASSPPMRLAGPRGETQYF. The CDR3 region has the DNA TGTGCCAGCAGCCCACCAATGCGACTAGCGGGACCCAGGGGGGAGACCCAGTACTTC.